Listed below are T cell receptor beta chains from one sample, sequenced in a study of T-cell reconstitution after alpha-beta-depleted transplantation in children. TCRdb independently ran MiXCR on the PCR reads; one entry per CDR3 protein. The table records 150,000 to 200,000 distinct CDR3 sequences, approximately 14% of them present only once. Sequences were derived from PBMCs from the stem cell graft donor, sampled from the stem cell graft. The source is a human donor who donated a stem cell graft to a child with acute lymphoblastic leukemia. CDR3s include the opening cysteine and the closing phenylalanine or tryptophan. Fields, in order: V gene, D gene, J gene, clone size, CDR3 DNA, CDR3 protein. D genes are given only for firm matches. Only part of the rows carry a size: once, few, many, or a class if the clone is expanded.

v_call: TRBV12-3/TRBV12-4; d_call: TRBD2; j_call: TRBJ2-1; clone_size: many; cdr3_nt: TGTGCCAGCAGTCTACGGACTAGCCTTTACAATGAGCAGTTCTTC; cdr3_aa: CASSLRTSLYNEQFF
v_call: TRBV4-1; d_call: NA; j_call: TRBJ2-7; clone_size: many; cdr3_nt: TGCGCCAGCAGCCAAGGAAGGGCCCGAGGGTACGAGCAGTACTTC; cdr3_aa: CASSQGRARGYEQYF
v_call: TRBV4-1; d_call: NA; j_call: TRBJ1-6; clone_size: many; cdr3_nt: TGCGCCAGCAGCCAAGATAGCGCGCTCACCGGGGACAATAATTCACCCCTCCACTTT; cdr3_aa: CASSQDSALTGDNNSPLHF
v_call: TRBV5-1; d_call: NA; j_call: TRBJ1-1; clone_size: many; cdr3_nt: TGCGCCAGCAGCTTGACCAGGGAGAACACTGAAGCTTTCTTT; cdr3_aa: CASSLTRENTEAFF
v_call: TRBV7-9; d_call: TRBD2; j_call: TRBJ2-7; clone_size: few; cdr3_nt: TGTGCCAGCAGCTTACCCCTAGCGGGAGGGTACGAGCAGTACTTC; cdr3_aa: CASSLPLAGGYEQYF
v_call: TRBV21-1; d_call: NA; j_call: TRBJ1-4; clone_size: NA; cdr3_nt: TGTGCCAGCATCTTACTCTGGGGGGCTCCAGAAAAACTGTTTTTT; cdr3_aa: CASILLWGAPEKLFF
v_call: TRBV6-1; d_call: TRBD2; j_call: TRBJ2-7; clone_size: NA; cdr3_nt: TGTGCCAGCGGGGAGGGGTTAGGCGAGCAGTACTTC; cdr3_aa: CASGEGLGEQYF
v_call: TRBV6-5; d_call: NA; j_call: TRBJ2-1; clone_size: many; cdr3_nt: TGTGCCAGCAGAGCTTCCCTCAATGAGCAGTTCTTC; cdr3_aa: CASRASLNEQFF
v_call: TRBV4-1; d_call: NA; j_call: TRBJ1-5; clone_size: many; cdr3_nt: TGCGCCAGCAGCCTAAAATCAGGGGAAGGTAGAGGCAATCAGCCCCAGCATTTT; cdr3_aa: CASSLKSGEGRGNQPQHF
v_call: TRBV19; d_call: NA; j_call: TRBJ1-2; clone_size: NA; cdr3_nt: TGTGCCAGTAGTAGATCGTCAGGGATCTATGGCTACACCTTC; cdr3_aa: CASSRSSGIYGYTF
v_call: TRBV5-1; d_call: TRBD1; j_call: TRBJ1-1; clone_size: many; cdr3_nt: TGCGCCAGCAGCTTGGGGTCAGGGGGAGAATTGAACACTGAAGCTTTCTTT; cdr3_aa: CASSLGSGGELNTEAFF
v_call: TRBV20-1; d_call: NA; j_call: TRBJ2-3; clone_size: many; cdr3_nt: TGCAGTGCTAGGCTCGGGGGCCCCAACACAGATACGCAGTATTTT; cdr3_aa: CSARLGGPNTDTQYF
v_call: TRBV30; d_call: NA; j_call: TRBJ1-5; clone_size: many; cdr3_nt: TGTGCCTGGAGTGTACAAACAGCGAATCAGCCCCAGCATTTT; cdr3_aa: CAWSVQTANQPQHF
v_call: TRBV10-2; d_call: TRBD1; j_call: TRBJ1-1; clone_size: many; cdr3_nt: TGCGCCAGCAGTGCGACAGGGGAGAACACTGAAGCTTTCTTT; cdr3_aa: CASSATGENTEAFF
v_call: TRBV20-1; d_call: NA; j_call: TRBJ1-2; clone_size: few; cdr3_nt: TGCAGTGCTACTGAGTCGGATAACTATGGCTACACCTTC; cdr3_aa: CSATESDNYGYTF
v_call: TRBV29-1; d_call: NA; j_call: TRBJ1-1; clone_size: NA; cdr3_nt: TGCAGCGTTTTCAAGAACACTGAAGCTTTCTTT; cdr3_aa: CSVFKNTEAFF
v_call: TRBV12-3/TRBV12-4; d_call: NA; j_call: TRBJ2-1; clone_size: many; cdr3_nt: TGTGCCAGCAGTTTAGAGTTAGGGGCCTACAATGAGCAGTTCTTC; cdr3_aa: CASSLELGAYNEQFF
v_call: TRBV27; d_call: NA; j_call: TRBJ1-5; clone_size: NA; cdr3_nt: TGTGCCAGCAGTTTATGGGTTGGGGGAGGGCAGCCCCAGCATTTT; cdr3_aa: CASSLWVGGGQPQHF
v_call: TRBV6-5; d_call: TRBD1; j_call: TRBJ1-5; clone_size: many; cdr3_nt: TGTGCCAGCGGGAGGGACAGCCCCGCGTATCAGCCCCAGCATTTT; cdr3_aa: CASGRDSPAYQPQHF
v_call: TRBV6-2/TRBV6-3; d_call: NA; j_call: TRBJ2-5; clone_size: NA; cdr3_nt: TGTGCCAGCAATTCCCTGACCAAGAGGTTTAATCAAGAGACCCAGTACTTC; cdr3_aa: CASNSLTKRFNQETQYF
v_call: TRBV9; d_call: TRBD2; j_call: TRBJ2-5; clone_size: few; cdr3_nt: TGTGCCAGCAGCGTAGACACTAGCGGGAGATATGAGACCCAGTACTTC; cdr3_aa: CASSVDTSGRYETQYF
v_call: TRBV5-1; d_call: NA; j_call: TRBJ2-5; clone_size: many; cdr3_nt: TGCGCCAGCCGGAGGTCCGGGACGGAAGAGACCCAGTACTTC; cdr3_aa: CASRRSGTEETQYF
v_call: TRBV20-1; d_call: TRBD2; j_call: TRBJ2-7; clone_size: many; cdr3_nt: TGCAGTGCTATCCACAGCGGGAGAGCCTACGAGCAGTACTTC; cdr3_aa: CSAIHSGRAYEQYF
v_call: TRBV12-3/TRBV12-4; d_call: TRBD2; j_call: TRBJ2-5; clone_size: many; cdr3_nt: TGTGCCAGCAGTTTTAGGCCTCAGCGGGAGCTAGAGACCCAGTACTTC; cdr3_aa: CASSFRPQRELETQYF
v_call: TRBV10-3; d_call: NA; j_call: TRBJ2-1; clone_size: many; cdr3_nt: TGTGCCTCCCAGAGTACCCAGGGCGGGAACGAGGGTGAGCAGTTCTTC; cdr3_aa: CASQSTQGGNEGEQFF
v_call: TRBV20-1; d_call: TRBD1; j_call: TRBJ1-2; clone_size: NA; cdr3_nt: TGCAGTGCTAGAGATTTTGGACAGGTGAAGATGAGCTACACCTTC; cdr3_aa: CSARDFGQVKMSYTF